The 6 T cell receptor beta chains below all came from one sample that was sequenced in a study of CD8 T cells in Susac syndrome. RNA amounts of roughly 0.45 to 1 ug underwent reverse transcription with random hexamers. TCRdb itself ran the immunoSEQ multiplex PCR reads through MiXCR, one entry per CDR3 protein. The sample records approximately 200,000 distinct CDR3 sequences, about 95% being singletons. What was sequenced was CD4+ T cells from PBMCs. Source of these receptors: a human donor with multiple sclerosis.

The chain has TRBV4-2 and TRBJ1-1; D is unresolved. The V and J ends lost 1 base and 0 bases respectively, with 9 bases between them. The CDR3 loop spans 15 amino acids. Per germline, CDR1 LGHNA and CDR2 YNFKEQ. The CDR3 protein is CASSQAWGVNTEAFF. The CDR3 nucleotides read TGTGCCAGCAGCCAAGCTTGGGGAGTGAACACTGAAGCTTTCTTT.

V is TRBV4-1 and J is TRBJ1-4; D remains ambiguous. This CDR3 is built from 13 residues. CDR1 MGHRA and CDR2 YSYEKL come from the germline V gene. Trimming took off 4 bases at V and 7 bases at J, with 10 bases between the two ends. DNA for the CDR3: TGCGCCAGCAGCCGCGGCCCCTCTGAAAAACTGTTTTTT. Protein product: CASSRGPSEKLFF.

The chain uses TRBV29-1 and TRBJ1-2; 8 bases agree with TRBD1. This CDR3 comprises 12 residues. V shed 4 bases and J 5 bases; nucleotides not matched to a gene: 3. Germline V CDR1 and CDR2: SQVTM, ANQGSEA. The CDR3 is CSVGQGAYGYTF. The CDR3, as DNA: TGCAGCGTTGGGCAGGGGGCGTATGGCTACACCTTC.

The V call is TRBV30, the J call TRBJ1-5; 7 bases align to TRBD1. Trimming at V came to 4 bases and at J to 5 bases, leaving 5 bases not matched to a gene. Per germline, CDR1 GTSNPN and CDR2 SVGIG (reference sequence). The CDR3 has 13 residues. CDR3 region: CAWTGQADQPQHF. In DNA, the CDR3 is TGTGCCTGGACCGGACAGGCCGATCAGCCCCAGCATTTT.

The CDR3 nucleotides read TGTGCCAGCTCACCACGGGGGCGCAATGAGCAGTTCTTC. It specifies CASSPRGRNEQFF. This chain uses TRBV18 with TRBJ2-1, with D perhaps matching TRBD1 (6 bases). The CDR3 is 13 residues long. The V and J ends lost 1 base and 6 bases respectively, with 7 bases between them. In germline, CDR1 is KGHSH, CDR2 LQKENI. Full variable domain (outside the CDR3, taken from reference TRBV18 and TRBJ2-1): NAGVMQNPRHLVRRRGQEARLRCSPMKGHSHVYWYRQLPEEGLKFMVYLQKENIIDESGMPKERFSAEFPKEGPSILRIQQVVRGDSAAYFCASSPRGRNEQFFGPGTRLTVL.

This chain's CDR3 is CSAEGDRGPSTDTQYF. In DNA form, the CDR3 reads TGCAGCGCCGAGGGGGACAGGGGGCCCAGCACAGATACGCAGTATTTT. The chain uses TRBV29-1 and TRBJ2-3, with 12 bases matching TRBD1. Germline V gene lookup returns CDR1 SQVTM and CDR2 ANQGSEA. This CDR3 has 16 residues. The V segment lost 7 bases and the J segment 0 bases; nucleotides outside the gene matches: 8.